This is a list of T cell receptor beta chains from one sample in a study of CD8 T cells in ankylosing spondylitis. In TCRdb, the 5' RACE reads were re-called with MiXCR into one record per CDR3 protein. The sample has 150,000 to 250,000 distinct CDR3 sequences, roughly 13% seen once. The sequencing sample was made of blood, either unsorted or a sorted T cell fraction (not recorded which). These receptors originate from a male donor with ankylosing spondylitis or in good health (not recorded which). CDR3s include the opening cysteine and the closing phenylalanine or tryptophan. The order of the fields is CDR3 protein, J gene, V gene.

CASSPQTSSSYNEQFF,TRBJ2-1,TRBV9
CAIYGGAGELFF,TRBJ2-2,TRBV6-5
CSARGGEAEAFF,TRBJ1-1,TRBV20-1
CASSQDDRGQDTQYF,TRBJ2-3,TRBV3-1
CSARDGETDSKAFF,TRBJ1-1,TRBV20-1
CASSFRGQLEAFF,TRBJ1-1,TRBV7-9
CASSTPAGVDNEQFF,TRBJ2-1,TRBV9
CATSEAGTTLNNEQFF,TRBJ2-1,TRBV24-1
CASSLEGTGVEQYF,TRBJ2-7,TRBV7-8
CASSSIAGVSTDTQYF,TRBJ2-3,TRBV7-2
CASSRTHLEQYF,TRBJ2-7,TRBV7-9
CASSEAEENQPQHF,TRBJ1-5,TRBV6-1
CASSTGAEAFF,TRBJ1-1,TRBV4-1
CASSPTGRGRQPQHF,TRBJ1-5,TRBV12-3/TRBV12-4
CASSPFQQGSYEQYF,TRBJ2-7,TRBV7-9
CASSEEWGLNTDTQYF,TRBJ2-3,TRBV6-1
CSVRGANTGELFF,TRBJ2-2,TRBV20-1
CASSSDREGTMNTEAFF,TRBJ1-1,TRBV7-9
CASSLVPSRQETQYF,TRBJ2-5,TRBV5-1
CASSLEGTLSYEQYF,TRBJ2-7,TRBV12-3/TRBV12-4
CASSLGHEQFF,TRBJ2-1,TRBV4-1
CSARDNRVLAGEEEQFF,TRBJ2-1,TRBV20-1
CASREVNRDTQYF,TRBJ2-3,TRBV28
CASSYSASGWGTDTQYF,TRBJ2-3,TRBV6-5
CASSRPDGSGDYNEQFF,TRBJ2-1,TRBV4-2
CASSLGGGGYGYTF,TRBJ1-2,TRBV12-3/TRBV12-4
CASGDGGDNQPQHF,TRBJ1-5,TRBV10-2
CASSRRALAGVETQYF,TRBJ2-5,TRBV6-2/TRBV6-3
CASSSDSAGDYGYTF,TRBJ1-2,TRBV5-6
CASKTGVLASYEQYF,TRBJ2-7,TRBV6-5
CASSLWGTTETQYF,TRBJ2-5,TRBV27
CASSIDGVGATGELFF,TRBJ2-2,TRBV19
CSGYGSKGEQFF,TRBJ2-1,TRBV20-1
CAISEAPRYEYNEQFF,TRBJ2-1,TRBV10-3
CASSETDTQYF,TRBJ2-3,TRBV2
CASRGDGKTQYF,TRBJ2-5,TRBV27
CASSQGSAGRGSYGYTF,TRBJ1-2,TRBV4-1
CASSHEVGPETQYF,TRBJ2-5,TRBV4-1
CASSYSGLGADTQYF,TRBJ2-3,TRBV6-5
CASSYGVGALKEQYF,TRBJ2-7,TRBV6-5
CASSFGTRSYEQYF,TRBJ2-7,TRBV6-5
CASGLVDRGPGNQPQHF,TRBJ1-5,TRBV12-5
CASSFGATTNYGYTF,TRBJ1-2,TRBV5-1
CASIPSSGRADTQYF,TRBJ2-3,TRBV12-3/TRBV12-4
CASGLSLRQETQYF,TRBJ2-5,TRBV12-5
CASSMGFAEAFF,TRBJ1-1,TRBV19
CASSADRFSSSYEQYF,TRBJ2-7,TRBV25-1
CASSQPLLQGAEQFF,TRBJ2-1,TRBV3-1